These T cell receptor beta chains were read from a single sample in a study of B cell selection in AIRE deficiency. This table comes from immunoSEQ multiplex PCR, and its TCRdb copy is limited to in-frame clones, with some not included. The sample lists 25,000 to 30,000 clones; 95% to 96% were seen once. The sample consisted of CD4+CD127+ conventional T cells sorted from PBMCs. These TCRs come from a human donor in good health. The CDR3 runs from the conserved cysteine through the conserved F or W.

V gene	CDR3 length	J gene	CDR3 protein
TRBV5-8	16	TRBJ2-5	CASSLTGTGSQETQYF
TRBV6-1	12	TRBJ2-7	CASSIPGTGVNF
TRBV19	16	TRBJ2-1	CASSRGSTSSYNEQFF
TRBV7-3	12	TRBJ2-7	CASSSPEGEQYF
TRBV19	14	TRBJ1-6	CASSTTARYSPLHF
TRBV7-9	14	TRBJ2-7	CASSLGGAVYEQYF
TRBV5-1	14	TRBJ1-3	CASSFEGGGNTIYF
TRBV5-4	16	TRBJ1-6	CASSLHPGQGGSPLHF
TRBV2	13	TRBJ2-1	CASLMAPRGLGIF
TRBV7-2	16	TRBJ2-7	CASSLGWERGSYEQYF
TRBV4-2	16	TRBJ1-2	CASSLQPRDDLYGYTF
TRBV19	15	TRBJ2-5	CASSMTRQGLETQYF
TRBV10-1	13	TRBJ2-1	CASSEVSGYKQFF